These 21 T cell receptor beta chains share one sample of origin, sequenced in a study of low-dose radiotherapy and immunotherapy resistance in tumors. TRAV and TRBV primers primed cDNA for both TCRalpha and TCRbeta. TCRs underwent 15 to 20 PCR cycles of amplification with a constant-region primer and V-primer adapter. TCRdb re-called the reads with MiXCR, one entry per CDR3 protein. The table records over 15,000 distinct CDR3 sequences, under 80% of them present only once. The receptor set was obtained from a human donor with advanced metastatic prostate, ovarian, gallbladder or colorectal cancer (not recorded which). This table probably holds off-target reads from a library built for another chain.

This chain joins TRBV9 and TRBJ2-7; 8 positions agree with TRBD1. Germline V gives CDR1 SGDLS, CDR2 YYNGEE. The CDR3 length is 17 residues. V shed 4 bases and J 3 bases; nucleotides not matched to a gene: 15. CDR3 region: CASSRLGTGPLYYEQYF. The DNA for the CDR3 is TGTGCCAGCAGCCGACTCGGGACAGGTCCACTTTACTACGAGCAGTACTTC.

The chain carries TRBV7-2 and TRBJ1-6; 11 bases align to TRBD1. Germline V gene sequence: CDR1 SGHTA, CDR2 FQGNSA. The CDR3 consists of 16 residues. V lost 4 bases to trimming and J lost 4 bases; unmatched junction nucleotides: 3. The CDR3 here is CASSWTGGGYNSPLHF. The CDR3 bases are TGTGCCAGCAGCTGGACAGGGGGCGGGTATAATTCACCCCTCCACTTT.

The chain uses TRBV12-3 or TRBV12-4 and TRBJ1-1, with unresolved D. The CDR3 extends over 14 amino acids. V shed 6 bases and J shed 0 bases, with 11 bases lying between them. Written as DNA, the CDR3 is TGTGCCAGCAGCCTCCACAGTTTGAACACTGAAGCTTTCTTT. This gives the protein CASSLHSLNTEAFF.

This chain links TRBV5-5 with TRBJ1-2; TRBD1 is a possible D gene (6 bases). The CDR3 has 16 residues. Trimming cost V 4 bases and J 5 bases, with 21 bases left between them. From germline, CDR1 is SGHKS and CDR2 YYEKEE (reference sequence). This CDR3 is CASSLRTDLLGYGYTF. The CDR3 nucleotides read TGTGCCAGCAGCCTCCGGACAGACCTCTTGGGGTATGGCTACACCTTC.

V usage is TRBV5-1 and J usage is TRBJ2-2, with D uncertain. CDR3 size: 14 residues. Germline V lookup: CDR1 SGHRS, CDR2 YFSETQ. Trimming took off 5 bases at V and 0 bases at J, with 8 bases between the two ends. The CDR3 reads CASRGNANTGELFF. CDR3 sequence (DNA): TGCGCCAGCAGAGGCAATGCGAACACCGGGGAGCTGTTTTTT.

The chain couples TRBV12-3 or TRBV12-4 to TRBJ2-1; 9 nucleotides match TRBD2. CDR3 size: 15 residues. V was clipped by 5 bases and J by 2 bases; unmatched bases: 4. Here the CDR3 reads CASSHASGTYNEQFF. CDR3 coding DNA: TGTGCCAGCAGTCATGCTAGCGGGACCTACAATGAGCAGTTCTTC.

The chain has TRBV19 and TRBJ1-2, with D maybe TRBD1 (6 bases). Trimming removed 3 bases from V and 5 bases from J, with 19 bases in between. This CDR3 comprises 16 residues. Germline values: CDR1 LNHDA, CDR2 SQIVND (reference sequence). The CDR3 bases are TGTGCCAGTAGTATGCGGGCCCCCCGGGGGGCGTATGGCTACACCTTC. This translates into CASSMRAPRGAYGYTF.

This clonotype was detected only once. The rearrangement joins TRBV6-6 to TRBJ1-3; perhaps TRBD1 as D (5 bases). Trimming took off 5 bases at V and 7 bases at J, with 18 bases between the two ends. This CDR3 region has 15 residues. Germline assignment: CDR1 MNHNY and CDR2 SVGAGI (reference sequence). The CDR3 DNA sequence: TGTGCCAGCAGTAGGGGTGGACCCCCCGGGAACACCATATATTTT. It specifies CASSRGGPPGNTIYF.

V and J are TRBV7-8 and TRBJ1-1; 7 bases line up with TRBD1. Germline V CDR1 and CDR2: SGHVS, FQNEAQ. Trimming removed 7 bases from V and 5 bases from J; junction bases left unmatched: 7. This CDR3 comprises 13 residues. CDR3 sequence (DNA): TGTGCCAGCATTCAAGGGGGCGAGACTGAAGCTTTCTTT. Translated: CASIQGGETEAFF.

A single count supports this clonotype. J is TRBJ1-2 and V is TRBV10-3; D ambiguous. Trimming pared 6 bases from V and 8 bases from J, leaving 13 bases between. This CDR3 has 12 residues. The germline CDR1 and CDR2 sequences are ENHRY and SYGVKD. CDR3 nucleotide sequence: TGTGCCATCAGCGATAGGGAGAGCGGCTACACCTTC. Translating it yields CAISDRESGYTF.

The chain links TRBV5-1 to TRBJ2-1; D ambiguous. V lost 1 base, J lost 4 bases, and 9 bases lay in between. This CDR3 comprises 14 residues. CDR1 SGHRS and CDR2 YFSETQ come from the germline V gene. The CDR3: CASSLRPPYNEQFF. DNA for the CDR3: TGCGCCAGCAGCTTGCGCCCCCCATACAATGAGCAGTTCTTC.

The chain employs TRBV6-2 or TRBV6-3 and TRBJ2-2; D not certain. V was clipped by 2 bases and J by 7 bases, with 2 bases between them. This CDR3 spans 11 amino acids. Per germline, CDR1 MNHEY and CDR2 SVGEGT. The CDR3 sequence: CASSYVGELFF. The DNA of the CDR3 is TGTGCCAGCAGTTACGTCGGGGAGCTGTTTTTT.

The chain uses TRBV11-2 and TRBJ2-7, with 8 bases fitting TRBD2. Germline trimming cut 1 base from V and 4 bases from J; bases unmatched to any gene: 9. Germline CDR1 and CDR2: SGHAT and FQNNGV. The CDR3 is 16 residues long. The CDR3: CASSLGRGDRLYEQYF. CDR3 nucleotide sequence: TGTGCCAGCAGCTTAGGGCGGGGGGACCGCCTTTACGAGCAGTACTTC.

This rearrangement joins TRBV7-9 to TRBJ2-6; no definite D call. The CDR3 totals 14 residues. Trimming cost V 8 bases and J 2 bases, with 10 bases left between them. Germline CDR1 is SEHNR and CDR2 is FQNEAQ (reference sequence). CDR3 DNA sequence: TGTGCCAGCGATGAGACCGCTGGGGCCAACGTCCTGACTTTC. Its protein product is CASDETAGANVLTF.

This chain connects TRBV6-8 to TRBJ2-5; 13 nucleotides line up with TRBD2. CDR1 is MNHGY, CDR2 SAAAGT, per germline. The length of the CDR3 is 16 residues. The V and J ends lost 6 bases and 4 bases, in that order; junction bases with no gene match: 8. The CDR3, as DNA: TGTGCCAGCAGACCACTAGCGGGAGGGCCGGTAGAGACCCAGTACTTC. Protein: CASRPLAGGPVETQYF.

CDR3 region: CASSIRTGGNEQFF. CDR3 in DNA: TGTGCCAGCAGCATCCGGACAGGGGGGAATGAGCAGTTCTTC. The chain couples TRBV3-1 to TRBJ2-1; 10 bases are shared with TRBD1. The CDR3 is made up of 14 amino acids. The V gene end was trimmed by 5 bases and the J gene end by 7 bases; junction bases not matched to a gene: 5. Germline V lookup: CDR1 LGHDT, CDR2 YNNKEL (reference sequence).

The chain couples TRBV28 to TRBJ2-1; D possibly corresponds to TRBD1 (7 bases). The germline V and J ends were trimmed by 8 bases and 12 bases, with 17 bases remaining between them. The CDR3 is 12 amino acids. CDR1 is MDHEN and CDR2 is SYDVKM in the germline V gene. The CDR3 nucleotides are TGTGCCAGCCGAGGCGCAGGGGGGATGCAGTTCTTC. It translates to CASRGAGGMQFF.

The genes are TRBV13 and TRBJ2-5; D gene unclear. The V end was cut by 5 bases, the J end by 5 bases, with 15 bases between. This CDR3 is 14 amino acids long. In germline, CDR1 is PRHDT, CDR2 FYEKMQ (reference sequence). The CDR3 DNA reads TGTGCCAGCAGCAAGGACCTTCAGGAGGAGACCCAGTACTTC. Translated: CASSKDLQEETQYF.

This clonotype was recorded a few times. The chain combines TRBV5-6 with TRBJ2-7, with no clear D. Trimming removed 2 bases at V and 3 bases at J, with 12 bases between. The CDR3 extends over 14 amino acids. Germline-derived CDR1 and CDR2 are SGHDT and YYEEEE. The CDR3 DNA is TGTGCCAGCAGCTTCCGGGCAGCCGGCTACGAGCAGTACTTC. Its protein is CASSFRAAGYEQYF.

There are a few counts of this clonotype. The chain combines TRBV6-2 or TRBV6-3 with TRBJ2-7, with TRBD2 identical over 13 bases. Germline CDR1 reads MNHEY; CDR2 reads SVGEGT. V shed 6 bases and J 6 bases; nucleotides not matched to a gene: 11. The CDR3 extends over 16 amino acids. The CDR3 region is CASSPNLGLAGVEQYF. CDR3 bases: TGTGCCAGCAGCCCCAATCTCGGACTAGCGGGAGTCGAGCAGTACTTC.

This chain connects TRBV5-1 to TRBJ2-1; the match to TRBD2 covers 10 bases. This CDR3 has 16 amino acids. Germline V gene data show CDR1 as SGHRS and CDR2 as YFSETQ. V shed 5 bases and J 4 bases; nucleotides not matched to a gene: 9. This CDR3 is CASRGGAAGGYNEQFF. DNA for the CDR3: TGCGCCAGCAGAGGAGGAGCAGCGGGAGGGTACAATGAGCAGTTCTTC.